The rows below give T cell receptor beta chains drawn from one sample of a study of blood T cell repertoires in COVID-19. This table comes from immunoSEQ multiplex PCR, and its TCRdb copy is limited to in-frame clones, with some not included. The sample gives about 180,000 clones, around 85% of which show up once; less than 25% is in the top ten. The sequenced sample consisted of peripheral blood. Receptors were obtained from a man between 65 and 80 years old with active or convalescent COVID-19. Each CDR3 is given without its conserved first and last residue. The order of the fields is V gene, J gene, CDR3 protein.

V gene: TRBV29-1
J gene: TRBJ2-5
CDR3 protein: SVETPSRTGDSQETQY

V gene: TRBV18
J gene: TRBJ1-4
CDR3 protein: ASSHKSGVNEKLF

V gene: TRBV15
J gene: TRBJ2-3
CDR3 protein: ATSRVAGGTLSTDTQY

V gene: TRBV7-6
J gene: TRBJ2-6
CDR3 protein: ASSPGGAGANVLT

V gene: TRBV6-2/TRBV6-3
J gene: TRBJ1-4
CDR3 protein: ASSSDYEKLF

V gene: TRBV6-5
J gene: TRBJ1-1
CDR3 protein: ASSETYGTEAF

V gene: TRBV7-8
J gene: TRBJ1-3
CDR3 protein: ASSSQPGQGGGNTIY

V gene: TRBV28
J gene: TRBJ1-2
CDR3 protein: ASSVNQGNYGYT

V gene: TRBV18
J gene: TRBJ2-3
CDR3 protein: ASSPPTRTDTQY

V gene: TRBV25-1
J gene: TRBJ1-1
CDR3 protein: ASSEQGVRTF

V gene: TRBV6-5
J gene: TRBJ1-2
CDR3 protein: ASSYSRGLGGYT

V gene: TRBV7-9
J gene: TRBJ1-5
CDR3 protein: ASSSVGPAGNQPQH

V gene: TRBV2
J gene: TRBJ2-1
CDR3 protein: ASVRYNEQF

V gene: TRBV7-2
J gene: TRBJ2-7
CDR3 protein: ASSQRGSSYEQY

V gene: TRBV7-9
J gene: TRBJ1-6
CDR3 protein: ASSPQTDSPLH

V gene: TRBV6-2/TRBV6-3
J gene: TRBJ2-7
CDR3 protein: ASSRGQRSYEQY

V gene: TRBV7-2
J gene: TRBJ1-2
CDR3 protein: ASSLLGRLNYGYT